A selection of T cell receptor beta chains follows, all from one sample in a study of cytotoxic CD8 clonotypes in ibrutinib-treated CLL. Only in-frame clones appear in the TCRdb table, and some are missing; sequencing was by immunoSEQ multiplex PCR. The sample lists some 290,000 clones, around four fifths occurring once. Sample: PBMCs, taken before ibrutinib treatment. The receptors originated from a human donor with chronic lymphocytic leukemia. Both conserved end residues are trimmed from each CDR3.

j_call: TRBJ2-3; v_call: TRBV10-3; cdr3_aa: AISVGTELITDTQY
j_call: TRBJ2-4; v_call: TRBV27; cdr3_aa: ASSSLDRTRNTRGGGIQY
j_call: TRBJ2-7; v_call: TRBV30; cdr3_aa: AWGTRRQGEQY
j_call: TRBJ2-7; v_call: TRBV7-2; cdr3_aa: ASGTSQGQTYEQY
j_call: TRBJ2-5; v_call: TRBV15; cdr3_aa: ATSRGLALYQETQY
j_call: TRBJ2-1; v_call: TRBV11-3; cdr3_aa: ASSFTRNNEQF
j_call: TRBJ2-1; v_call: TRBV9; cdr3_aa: ASRRTSGREENEQF
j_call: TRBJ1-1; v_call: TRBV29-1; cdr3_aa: SVVRDLENTEAF
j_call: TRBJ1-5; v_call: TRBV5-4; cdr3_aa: ASSSDRSYSNQPQH
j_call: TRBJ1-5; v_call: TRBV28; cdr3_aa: ASSQLEYQPQH
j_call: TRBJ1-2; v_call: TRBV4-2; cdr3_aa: ASSQDQQGTYGYT
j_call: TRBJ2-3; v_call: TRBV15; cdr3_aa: ATSLGFGDTQY
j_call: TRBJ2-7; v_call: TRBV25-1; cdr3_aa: ASSRYDSYEQY
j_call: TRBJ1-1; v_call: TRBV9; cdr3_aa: ASSPTTGYGRGTEAF
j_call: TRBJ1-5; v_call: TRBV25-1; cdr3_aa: ASSDLGRNQPQH
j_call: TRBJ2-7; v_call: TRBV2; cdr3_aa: ASRKGLASAEQY
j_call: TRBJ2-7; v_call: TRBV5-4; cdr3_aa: ASTTGITTGQVEQY
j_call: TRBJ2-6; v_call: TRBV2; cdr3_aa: ASSLSGANVLT
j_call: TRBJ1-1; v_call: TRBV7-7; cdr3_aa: ARQPIGGTEAF
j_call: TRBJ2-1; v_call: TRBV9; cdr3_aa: ASSAPGRDSHF
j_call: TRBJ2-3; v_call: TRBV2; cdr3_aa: ASTSSGGSTDTQY
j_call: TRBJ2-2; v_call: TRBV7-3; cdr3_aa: ASRERRDTGELF
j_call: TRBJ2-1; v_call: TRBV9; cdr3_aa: ASSVGTGFAYNEQF
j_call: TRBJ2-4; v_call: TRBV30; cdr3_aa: AWSGWRGRAKNIQY
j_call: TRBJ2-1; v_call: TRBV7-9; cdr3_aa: ASSPSSTGSSF
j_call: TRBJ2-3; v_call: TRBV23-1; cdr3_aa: ASSRPEGEVRDLRTDTQY
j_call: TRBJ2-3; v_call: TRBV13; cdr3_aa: ASSFTDTQY
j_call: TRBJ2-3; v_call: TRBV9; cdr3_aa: ASRATAGGPDTQY
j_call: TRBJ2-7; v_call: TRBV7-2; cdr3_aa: ASSVRQGDSYEQY
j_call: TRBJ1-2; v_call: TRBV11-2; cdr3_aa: ASSPTPYGYT
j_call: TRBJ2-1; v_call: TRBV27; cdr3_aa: ASSLAGVTYNEQF
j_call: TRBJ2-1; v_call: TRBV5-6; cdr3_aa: ASSFLTSGEAPDEQF
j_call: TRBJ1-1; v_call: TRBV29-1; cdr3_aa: SVVTGANTEAF